Shown below are 5 T cell receptor beta chains from a single sample sequenced in a study of blood T cells in healthy people across ages. Primers used in a second PCR of about 6 to 11 cycles were a sample-barcoded 5' primer and a J-beta primer mix. TCRdb itself ran the 5' RACE reads through MiXCR, one entry per CDR3 protein. The sample shows hundreds of thousands of distinct CDR3 sequences, around 49% of them seen only once. The material sequenced was blood. These receptors were obtained from a woman aged 60-70 years in good health.

The gene calls are TRBV14 and TRBJ2-5, with D possibly being TRBD1 (6 bases). The DNA end is more similar to TRBJ2-7, so the J call may be wrong. CDR3 length equals 15 residues. Per the germline V gene, CDR1 is SGHDN and CDR2 is FVKESK. CDR3 in amino acids: CASSQTGSLGGEQYF. The DNA of the CDR3 is TGTGCCAGCAGCCAGACAGGTAGTTTAGGAGGCGAGCAGTACTTC.

The chain is built from TRBV20-1 and TRBJ2-3, with no clear D. The CDR3 runs to 15 residues. V was pared by 0 bases and J by 2 bases, with 12 bases between. CDR1 is DFQATT and CDR2 is SNEGSKA in the germline V gene (reference sequence). CDR3 DNA sequence: TGCAGTGCTAGAGACGCGAGACGGACCACAGATACGCAGTATTTT. As protein: CSARDARRTTDTQYF.

To note about this clonotype: The junction shows a germline mismatch at one end, possibly a read error. This chain joins TRBV20-1 and TRBJ2-1, with a possible D match to TRBD2 (5 bases). In germline, CDR1 is DFQATT, CDR2 SNEGSKA (reference sequence). The CDR3 is 14 amino acids. CDR3 DNA sequence: TGCAGTGCTAGAGTACTAGTGGGAAGCAATGAGCTGTTCTTC. Its translation: CSARVLVGSNELFF.

The chain has TRBV4-3 and TRBJ1-4; no reliable D call. CDR1 LGHNA and CDR2 YSLEER come from the germline V gene. The CDR3 consists of 15 residues. Trimming removed 4 bases from V and 3 bases from J, with 12 bases in between. CDR3 nucleotide sequence: TGCGCCAGCAGCCCCGGCAGGAGGGCTAATGAAAAACTGTTTTTT. Protein product: CASSPGRRANEKLFF.

This clonotype was detected once. The chain carries TRBV28 and TRBJ2-6; D is ambiguous. Trimming pared 7 bases from V and 0 bases from J, leaving 4 bases between. CDR3 size: 13 residues. Germline assignment: CDR1 MDHEN and CDR2 SYDVKM. The CDR3 is CASKTSGANVLTF. The DNA for the CDR3 is TGTGCCAGCAAGACCTCTGGGGCCAACGTCCTGACTTTC. Using reference TRBV28 and TRBJ2-6 for the parts outside the CDR3, the full variable domain is DVKVTQSSRYLVKRTGEKVFLECVQDMDHENMFWYRQDPGLGLRLIYFSYDVKMKEKGDIPEGYSVSREKKERFSLILESASTNQTSMYLCASKTSGANVLTFGAGSRLTVL.